This T cell receptor (beta chain) was profiled in a study of T cell repertoires in cytomegalovirus infection. The wider study: Public TCR beta signatures indicated both CMV infection and matching HLA type.

This clonotype occurred a few times. Its specificity is unknown. Each CDR3 protein gets one entry after TCRdb re-called the reads with MiXCR. In the table there are tens of thousands of distinct CDR3 sequences, roughly a quarter of which are singletons. This material consisted of CD8+ T cells from cultured PBMCs, taken from culture after CMV antigen stimulation. The TCR was taken from a human donor in good health (CMV status not recorded). Some clones in this sample may be carry-over from other donors' samples.

The CDR3 DNA reads as TGTGCCAGCTCACCAAGGACCGAAGAGACCCAGTACTTC. Amino acid sequence: CASSPRTEETQYF. The chain employs TRBV18 and TRBJ2-5, with D uncertain. CDR1 KGHSH and CDR2 LQKENI come from the germline V gene. The CDR3 length is 13 residues. V was shortened by 2 bases and J by 3 bases, with 7 bases between the two germline ends.